The 20 T cell receptor beta chains below come from one sample, sequenced in a study of blood T cell repertoires in COVID-19. Measured with immunoSEQ multiplex PCR; TCRdb has only the in-frame clones, and not every one. The sample includes over 130,000 clones, 84% of them seen just once. Material: peripheral blood. The receptors derive from a young man with COVID-19, enrolled during active disease.

J is TRBJ2-3 and V is TRBV28; D might be TRBD1 (10 bases). Deletions cut 1 base from V and 0 bases from J, with 35 bases between. The CDR3 spans 24 residues. Germline V gene lookup returns CDR1 MDHEN and CDR2 SYDVKM. In DNA form, the CDR3 reads TGTGCCAGCAGTTTATACTGGGACAGGGGTTGGTTGGGCGGGAGGGAGGCTAGCACAGATACGCAGTATTTT. Amino acids: CASSLYWDRGWLGGREASTDTQYF.

This rearrangement joins TRBV4-1 to TRBJ1-5; D gene uncertain. Trimming cost V 0 bases and J 8 bases, with 14 bases left between them. The germline V gene has CDR1 MGHRA and CDR2 YSYEKL. The CDR3 loop spans 15 amino acids. CDR3: CASSQEHSVAEPQHF. Here the CDR3 DNA reads TGCGCCAGCAGCCAAGAACACTCCGTCGCGGAGCCCCAGCATTTT.

This chain joins TRBV27 and TRBJ2-7, with 8 bases identical to TRBD2. This CDR3 is built from 16 residues. Trimming cost V 5 bases and J 5 bases; bases outside gene matches: 14. Per the germline V gene, CDR1 is MNHEY and CDR2 is SMNVEV (reference sequence). The chain's CDR3 is CASSPDHGGAIHEQYF. The CDR3 DNA sequence: TGTGCCAGCAGTCCCGACCACGGGGGGGCGATCCACGAGCAGTACTTC.

The chain couples TRBV5-1 to TRBJ2-2; D is possibly TRBD2 (6 bases). The CDR3 covers 17 residues. V was pared by 3 bases and J by 6 bases, with 21 bases between. From germline, CDR1 is SGHRS and CDR2 YFSETQ. The CDR3 is CASSSEGGLVGAGELFF. In DNA, the CDR3 is TGCGCCAGCAGCTCGGAGGGCGGTCTAGTAGGGGCCGGGGAGCTGTTTTTT.

This clone was counted between two and nine times. For the CDR3, the DNA is TGTGCCTGGAGCATAGCGGGAGGACTCGAGCAGTACTTC. Amino acid sequence: CAWSIAGGLEQYF. The chain is built from TRBV30 and TRBJ2-7; TRBD2 agrees at 10 bases. V gave up 3 bases and J gave up 6 bases; unmatched junction bases: 5. The length of the CDR3 is 13 residues. Germline lookup yields CDR1 GTSNPN and CDR2 SVGIG (reference sequence). The whole variable domain, filled in from reference TRBV30 and TRBJ2-7, reads SQTIHQWPATLVQPVGSPLSLECTVEGTSNPNLYWYRQAAGRGLQLLFYSVGIGQISSEVPQNLSASRPQDRQFILSSKKLLLSDSGFYLCAWSIAGGLEQYFGPGTRLTVT.

This chain connects TRBV27 to TRBJ2-7; tentative D call: TRBD1 (5 bases). The V and J ends lost 8 bases and 2 bases respectively, with 16 bases between them. Germline values: CDR1 MNHEY, CDR2 SMNVEV (reference sequence). The CDR3 is 14 amino acids. The CDR3 spells CASPMGRPTYEQYF. As DNA, the CDR3 is TGTGCCAGCCCAATGGGGCGACCGACCTACGAGCAGTACTTC.

This chain uses TRBV21-1 with TRBJ2-1; the D call TRBD2 from the table was never checked on the DNA. TRBV21-1 represents a pseudogene. The CDR3 loop spans 19 amino acids. The CDR3 bases are TGTGCCAGCACACGTTATCCCGAGGCGGGAGCCCTCTCCTACAATGAGCAGTTCTTC. Residues: CASTRYPEAGALSYNEQFF.

The chain carries TRBV7-2 and TRBJ2-1, with 8 bases that match TRBD2. V lost 2 bases, J lost 0 bases, and 3 bases stayed unmatched. Germline lookup yields CDR1 SGHTA and CDR2 FQGNSA. This CDR3 has 16 amino acids. CDR3 coding DNA: TGTGCCAGCAGCTTAACTAGCGGTTACTCCTACAATGAGCAGTTCTTC. It yields the protein CASSLTSGYSYNEQFF.

The DNA of the CDR3 is TGTGCCAGCAGAAACAGACAGGGGGCGATTGAAGCTTTCTTT. Protein: CASRNRQGAIEAFF. This chain connects TRBV2 to TRBJ1-1; TRBD1 matches at 10 bases. Germline V CDR1 and CDR2: SNHLY, FYNNEI. The ends lost 6 bases at V and 7 bases at J; junction bases unmatched: 8. The CDR3 is 14 residues long.

The V call is TRBV28, the J call TRBJ2-3, with 15 bases identical to TRBD2. J gave up 7 bases and V 2 bases, and 7 bases lay outside the gene matches. Germline V lookup: CDR1 MDHEN, CDR2 SYDVKM. The CDR3 consists of 17 residues. The CDR3 spells CASSLPRGTSGGNTQYF. CDR3 DNA sequence: TGTGCCAGCAGTTTACCCAGAGGGACTAGCGGGGGGAATACGCAGTATTTT.

The chain uses TRBV19 and TRBJ2-1; D gene unclear. Germline V lookup: CDR1 LNHDA, CDR2 SQIVND (reference sequence). Trimming left V 3 bases short and J 0 bases short, with 9 bases between. The CDR3 spans 15 residues. The CDR3 spells CASSIAHSSYNEQFF. The CDR3 DNA follows: TGTGCCAGTAGTATCGCGCATAGCTCCTACAATGAGCAGTTCTTC.

This chain links TRBV11-2 with TRBJ2-1, with 9 positions matching TRBD2. From germline, CDR1 is SGHAT and CDR2 FQNNGV. V was clipped by 3 bases and J by 8 bases; unmatched bases: 5. The CDR3 has 14 residues. CDR3 DNA sequence: TGTGCCAGCAGCTTGACCGGGACTAGCTATGAGCAGTTCTTC. As protein: CASSLTGTSYEQFF.

CDR3 DNA sequence: TGTGCCAGCAGCTCAAGGGGGACTAGCGGGAGTACAGATACGCAGTATTTT. This codes for CASSSRGTSGSTDTQYF. This sequence joins TRBV7-2 and TRBJ2-3; 14 bases are a match to TRBD2. The germline V gene has CDR1 SGHTA and CDR2 FQGNSA. The CDR3 contains 17 residues. V shed 4 bases, J shed 3 bases, and the junction held 6 bases outside the gene matches.

J is TRBJ1-4 and V is TRBV9; TRBD1 matches at 11 bases. Germline CDR1 reads SGDLS; CDR2 reads YYNGEE. V lost 0 bases and J lost 8; bases outside the gene matches: 12. The CDR3 totals 18 residues. CDR3 nucleotide sequence: TGTGCCAGCAGCGTAGAACCGACCAAGGGACAGGGGGACGAAAAACTGTTTTTT. This gives the protein CASSVEPTKGQGDEKLFF. The entire variable domain, with the rest obtained from reference TRBV9 and TRBJ1-4, is as follows: DSGVTQTPKHLITATGQRVTLRCSPRSGDLSVYWYQQSLDQGLQFLIQYYNGEERAKGNILERFSAQQFPDLHSELNLSSLELGDSALYFCASSVEPTKGQGDEKLFFGSGTQLSVL.

This CDR3 is CASSLGLAGGPSPETQYF. The CDR3 DNA reads as TGTGCCAGCAGTCTCGGACTAGCGGGAGGCCCGTCCCCAGAGACCCAGTACTTC. The V gene is TRBV28, the J gene TRBJ2-5; 14 bases match TRBD2. This CDR3 contains 18 residues. Germline CDR1 reads MDHEN; CDR2 reads SYDVKM. Trimming took 5 bases from V and 4 from J; bases not matched to a gene: 12.

V is TRBV29-1 and J is TRBJ2-3; D perhaps matches TRBD2 (6 bases). Per germline, CDR1 SQVTM and CDR2 ANQGSEA. Trimming took 7 bases from V and 4 from J, leaving 18 bases between them. The CDR3 runs 14 residues. The CDR3 here is CSAAGGRGADTQYF. CDR3 nucleotides: TGCAGCGCTGCTGGAGGGAGAGGTGCAGATACGCAGTATTTT.

J is TRBJ1-1 and V is TRBV11-3; D not certain. The germline V gene has CDR1 SGHNT and CDR2 YENEEA. V lost 3 bases to trimming and J lost 0 bases, with 5 bases between them. The CDR3 runs 13 residues. Here the CDR3 DNA reads TGTGCCAGCAGCTTCTATATGAACACTGAAGCTTTCTTT. Protein product: CASSFYMNTEAFF.

The chain employs TRBV19 and TRBJ1-5; 7 bases are shared with TRBD1. The CDR3 is 13 amino acids. V shed 5 bases and J 5 bases; nucleotides not matched to a gene: 3. CDR1 LNHDA and CDR2 SQIVND come from the germline V gene (reference sequence). CDR3 nucleotides: TGTGCCAGTAGTGTCGACAGGGATCAGCCCCAGCATTTT. This codes for CASSVDRDQPQHF.

The chain has TRBV9 and TRBJ1-2; D is ambiguous. This CDR3 spans 16 amino acids. Germline assignment: CDR1 SGDLS and CDR2 YYNGEE. V lost 0 bases, J lost 4 bases, and 16 bases lay in between. The CDR3 DNA is TGTGCCAGCAGCGTAGCCCCAGGTCCGGCAGGCTATGGCTACACCTTC. This codes for CASSVAPGPAGYGYTF. The variable domain in full, with the rest retrieved from reference TRBV9 and TRBJ1-2, is DSGVTQTPKHLITATGQRVTLRCSPRSGDLSVYWYQQSLDQGLQFLIQYYNGEERAKGNILERFSAQQFPDLHSELNLSSLELGDSALYFCASSVAPGPAGYGYTFGSGTRLTVV.

This clone was observed a single time. The genes are TRBV6-4 and TRBJ2-7; 11 nucleotides match TRBD1. The CDR3 spans 15 residues. CDR1 and CDR2 from the germline V gene are MRHNA and SNTAGT. The J segment lost 0 bases and the V segment lost 2 bases, leaving 0 bases of the junction unmatched. As DNA, the CDR3 is TGTGCCAGCAGTGACGGGACAGGGGGCTCCTACGAGCAGTACTTC. This encodes CASSDGTGGSYEQYF.